This TCR beta chain was retrieved from a study of cytomegalovirus exposure and HLA in healthy donors. The PCR contained 60 Vbeta and 13 Jbeta primers. Clones were read by immunoSEQ multiplex PCR, and TCRdb kept only the in-frame ones, dropping some. This sample has 100,000 to 150,000 clones, with roughly 80% found just once. In nominal health when sampled, donors likely had unrecorded immune exposures nonetheless. Regarding the study as a whole: Roughly uniform depth of sequencing across donors was assumed in presence/absence analyses. Accounts indicate the classifier identified cytomegalovirus status with strong specificity and sensitivity. A list of 150 to 200 TCR beta chains associated with cytomegalovirus was given.

Concerning this clone itself: Its specificity is not known.

The source material was PBMCs. The TCR comes from a boy younger than 18 in good health and CMV-seronegative.

This CDR3 reads CASSYPAGGELFF. The CDR3, as DNA: TGTGCCAGCAGTTACCCCGCGGGGGGGGAGCTGTTTTTT. The chain employs TRBV6-6 and TRBJ2-2; possible D gene TRBD2, 6 bases. Germline V gives CDR1 MNHNY, CDR2 SVGAGI (reference sequence). Trimming took 2 bases from V and 8 from J, leaving 9 bases between them. This CDR3 is 13 amino acids long.